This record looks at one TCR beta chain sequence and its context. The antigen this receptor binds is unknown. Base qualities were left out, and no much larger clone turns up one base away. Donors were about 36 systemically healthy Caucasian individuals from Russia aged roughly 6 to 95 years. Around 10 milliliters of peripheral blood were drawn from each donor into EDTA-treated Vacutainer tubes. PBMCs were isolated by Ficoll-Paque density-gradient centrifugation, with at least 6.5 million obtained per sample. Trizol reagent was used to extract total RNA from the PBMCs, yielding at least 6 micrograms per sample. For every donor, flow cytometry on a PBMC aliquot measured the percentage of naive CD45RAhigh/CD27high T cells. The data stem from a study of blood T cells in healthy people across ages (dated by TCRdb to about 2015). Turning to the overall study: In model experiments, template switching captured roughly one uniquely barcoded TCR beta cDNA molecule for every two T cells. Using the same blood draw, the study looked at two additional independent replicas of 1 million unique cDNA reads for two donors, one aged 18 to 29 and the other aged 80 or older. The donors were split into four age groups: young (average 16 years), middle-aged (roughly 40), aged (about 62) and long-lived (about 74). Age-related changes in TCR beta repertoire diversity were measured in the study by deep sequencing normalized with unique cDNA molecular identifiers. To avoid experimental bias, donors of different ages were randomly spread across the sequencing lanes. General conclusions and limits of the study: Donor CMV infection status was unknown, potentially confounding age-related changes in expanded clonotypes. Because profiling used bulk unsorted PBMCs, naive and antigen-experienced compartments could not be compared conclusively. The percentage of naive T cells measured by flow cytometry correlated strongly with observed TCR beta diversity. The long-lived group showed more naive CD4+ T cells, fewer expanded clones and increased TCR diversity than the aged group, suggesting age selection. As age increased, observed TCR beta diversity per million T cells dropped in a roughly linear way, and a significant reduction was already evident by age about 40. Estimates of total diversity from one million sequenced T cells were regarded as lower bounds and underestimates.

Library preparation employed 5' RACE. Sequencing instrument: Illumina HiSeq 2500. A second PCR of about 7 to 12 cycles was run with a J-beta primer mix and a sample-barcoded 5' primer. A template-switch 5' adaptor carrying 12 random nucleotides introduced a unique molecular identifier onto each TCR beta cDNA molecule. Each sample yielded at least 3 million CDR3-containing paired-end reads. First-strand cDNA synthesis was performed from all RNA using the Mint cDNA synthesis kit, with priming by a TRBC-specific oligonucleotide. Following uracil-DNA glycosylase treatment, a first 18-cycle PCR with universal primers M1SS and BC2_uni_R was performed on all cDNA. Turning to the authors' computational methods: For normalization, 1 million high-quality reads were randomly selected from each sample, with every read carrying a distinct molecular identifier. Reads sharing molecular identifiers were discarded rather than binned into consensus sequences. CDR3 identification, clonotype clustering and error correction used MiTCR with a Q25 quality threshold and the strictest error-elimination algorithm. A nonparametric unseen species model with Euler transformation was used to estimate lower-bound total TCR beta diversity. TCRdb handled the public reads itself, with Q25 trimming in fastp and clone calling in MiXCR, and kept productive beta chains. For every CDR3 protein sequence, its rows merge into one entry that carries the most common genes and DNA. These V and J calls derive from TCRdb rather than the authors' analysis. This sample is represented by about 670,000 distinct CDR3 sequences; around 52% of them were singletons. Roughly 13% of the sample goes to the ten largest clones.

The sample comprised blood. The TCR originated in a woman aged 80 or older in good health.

The sequenced DNA: TGTGCCAGCAGTGAAGGTGCCCCTAGCACAGATACGCAGTATTTT. Its amino acids are CASSEGAPSTDTQYF. The rearranged chain carries TRBV2 and TRBJ2-3; no D gene call is confident. From the germline V gene, CDR1 is SNHLY and CDR2 is FYNNEI. The germline ends are 8 bases apart after V is trimmed by 1 base and J by 0 bases. The CDR3 sequence holds 15 residues, the cysteine and phenylalanine included. Only CDR3 DNA remains: 45 bases, in frame from the first base. Supplemented by the reference TRBV2 and TRBJ2-3 proteins around the CDR3, the complete variable domain is EPEVTQTPSHQVTQMGQEVILRCVPISNHLYFYWYRQILGQKVEFLVSFYNNEISEKSEIFDDQFSVERPDGSNFTLKIRSTKLEDSAMYFCASSEGAPSTDTQYFGPGTRLTVL.